This is a list of T cell receptor beta chains from one sample in a study of naive and memory T cell subsets. One entry per CDR3 protein results from TCRdb running MiXCR on the UMI-ligation and nested PCR reads. The sample has some 83,000 distinct CDR3 sequences, approximately 9.2% seen once; the top ten hold about 1.3%. Sequencing was carried out using naive CD8+ T cells from blood. Receptors were obtained from a human donor in good health. The CDR3 runs from the conserved cysteine through the conserved F or W. Fields, in order: D gene, J gene, V gene, clone size, CDR3 length, CDR3 DNA, CDR3 protein. The D gene is left open where the match is weak. Clone size is shown for a subset of rows, as once, few, many or a class of expanded clone.

>TRBD1|TRBJ2-7|TRBV20-1|-|17
TGCAGTGCTAGAGATCTCCTCCGGGACAGGGGGACCTACGAGCGGTACTTC
CSARDLLRDRGTYERYF
>-|TRBJ2-5|TRBV7-2|-|16
TGTGCCAGCAGCCAAGGAGGGTGGAGGATCCAAGAGACCCAGTACTTC
CASSQGGWRIQETQYF
>-|TRBJ2-6|TRBV29-1|many|15
TGCAGCGCCCCTATGGACGACTCTGGGGCCAACGTCCTGACTTTC
CSAPMDDSGANVLTF
>TRBD2|TRBJ2-1|TRBV12-3/TRBV12-4|few|16
TGTGCCAGCAGTTTAGTCCTAGCGGGGGCCTACAATGAGCAGTTCTTC
CASSLVLAGAYNEQFF
>TRBD1|TRBJ2-7|TRBV28|-|14
TGTGCCAGCAAAGCGACAGGGGACTCTGACGAGCAGTACTTC
CASKATGDSDEQYF
>-|TRBJ1-6|TRBV7-8|few|16
TGTGCCAGCAGCTTAGAGGCAGGCACAGATAATTCACCCCTCCACTTT
CASSLEAGTDNSPLHF
>TRBD1|TRBJ2-7|TRBV24-1|few|13
TGTGCCACCGCGGGACAGGGTTCCTACGAGCAGTACTTC
CATAGQGSYEQYF
>-|TRBJ2-7|TRBV29-1|many|14
TGCAGCGTTGAAGAGGGGGGCGCCCCCTACGAGCAGTACTTC
CSVEEGGAPYEQYF
>TRBD2|TRBJ2-5|TRBV6-5|-|18
TGTGCCAGCAGTTACTCGAGAGGGGGAGCGGGAGTCGGAGAGACCCAGTACTTC
CASSYSRGGAGVGETQYF
>-|TRBJ1-6|TRBV12-3/TRBV12-4|few|15
TGTGCCAGCAGACCCCGGGGGGTTGGTTATTCACCCCTCCACTTT
CASRPRGVGYSPLHF
>-|TRBJ2-7|TRBV5-1|-|15
TGCGCCAGCAGCCCCCATGATAGCGCATCCTACGAGCAGTACTTC
CASSPHDSASYEQYF
>-|TRBJ1-6|TRBV25-1|many|12
TGTGCCAGCAGTGAATGGAGTTCACCCCTCCACTTT
CASSEWSSPLHF
>TRBD2|TRBJ2-3|TRBV29-1|-|17
TGCAGCGTTTGGGGACTAGCGGGAGTAGGTTTGAGAGATACGCAGTATTTT
CSVWGLAGVGLRDTQYF
>-|TRBJ1-1|TRBV28|-|16
TGTGCCAGCAGAAAACGAAAATGGACGGAGAACACTGAAGCTTTCTTT
CASRKRKWTENTEAFF
>TRBD2|TRBJ2-1|TRBV20-1|few|16
TGCAGTGCTAGTTTACTAGCGGGAGTGATCTACAATGAGCAGTTCTTC
CSASLLAGVIYNEQFF
>TRBD2|TRBJ2-3|TRBV12-3/TRBV12-4|few|14
TGTGCCAGCAATATAGCGGGACCGGAAGATACGCAGTATTTT
CASNIAGPEDTQYF
>TRBD2|TRBJ2-7|TRBV9|many|14
TGTGCCAGCAGCGTAGGGACTAGCGGGAGCGAGCAGTACTTC
CASSVGTSGSEQYF
>-|TRBJ2-5|TRBV29-1|many|12
TGCAGCGTTTGGGATCTCCAAGAGACCCAGTACTTC
CSVWDLQETQYF
>TRBD2|TRBJ2-2|TRBV5-5|few|15
TGTGCCAGCAGCTTCTCGGGAGGGCCCACCGGGGAGCTGTTTTTT
CASSFSGGPTGELFF
>-|TRBJ2-7|TRBV20-1|-|12
TGCAGTGCTAGAGACAACTCCTACGAGCAGTACTTC
CSARDNSYEQYF
>-|TRBJ1-6|TRBV7-9|-|14
TGTGCCAGCAGCTTCGGAACAAATAATTCACCCCTCCACTTT
CASSFGTNNSPLHF
>TRBD2|TRBJ2-1|TRBV15|-|16
TGTGCCACCAGGCAGGGGAGCGGGAGCACCTACAATGAGCAGTTCTTC
CATRQGSGSTYNEQFF
>TRBD2|TRBJ2-3|TRBV20-1|many|18
TGCAGTGCCAAACTCGGACTAGCGGGAGTCTGGATCACAGATACGCAGTATTTT
CSAKLGLAGVWITDTQYF
>-|TRBJ2-7|TRBV6-4|many|11
TGTGCCAGCAACGACAGCTACGAGCAGTACTTC
CASNDSYEQYF